This paragraph covers one T cell receptor beta chain sequence. The data stem from a study of blood T cell repertoires in COVID-19. Study summary: Spain, Italy and the United States supplied samples that represented acute and convalescent COVID-19. In each case, the material was cDNA or gDNA derived from T cells, B-cell-depleted T cells, or PBMCs.

The protocol was immunoSEQ multiplex PCR, while the TCRdb copy is restricted to in-frame clones and leaves out a portion. This table holds 200,000 to 250,000 clones, around 84% found once. The CDR3 loop spans 14 amino acids. The germline V and J ends were trimmed by 1 base and 4 bases, with 8 bases remaining between them. CDR1 is LGHDT and CDR2 is YNNKEL in the germline V gene (reference sequence). This study enrolled people aged about 18 to 90 from under 25 US geographic areas. Clinical histories supplied by participants themselves formed the basis of cohort assignment. The sequence was obtained from a woman between 35 and 50 years old with acute COVID-19. Sequences were obtained from PBMCs or T cells enriched from blood (not recorded which). This chain connects TRBV3-1 (or the pseudogene TRBV3-2) to TRBJ1-3; no definite D call. The CDR3 nucleotides are TGTGCCAGCAGCCAAGTGTCTAGGGGAAACACCATATATTTT. Translating it yields CASSQVSRGNTIYF.